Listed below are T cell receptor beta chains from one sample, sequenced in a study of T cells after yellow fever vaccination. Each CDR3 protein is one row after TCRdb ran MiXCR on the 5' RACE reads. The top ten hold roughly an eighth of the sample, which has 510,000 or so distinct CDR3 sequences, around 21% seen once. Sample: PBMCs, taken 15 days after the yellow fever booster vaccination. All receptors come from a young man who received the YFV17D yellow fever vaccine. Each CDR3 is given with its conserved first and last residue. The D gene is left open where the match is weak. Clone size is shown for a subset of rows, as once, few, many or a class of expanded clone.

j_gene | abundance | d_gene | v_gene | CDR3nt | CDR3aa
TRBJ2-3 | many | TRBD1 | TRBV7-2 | TGTGCCAGCAGGACAGGGGGCACAGATACGCAGTATTTT | CASRTGGTDTQYF
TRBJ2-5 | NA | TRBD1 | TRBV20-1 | TGCAGTGCTAGGACAGGGGGCCAAGAGACCCAGTACTTC | CSARTGGQETQYF
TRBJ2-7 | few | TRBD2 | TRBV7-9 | TGTGCCAGCAGCTCCCGGACTAGCGGGCGGACCTACGAGCAGTACTTC | CASSSRTSGRTYEQYF
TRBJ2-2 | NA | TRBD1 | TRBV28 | TGTGCCAGCAGTTCTAGGACAGGGGGCACGGGGGAGCTGTTTTTT | CASSSRTGGTGELFF
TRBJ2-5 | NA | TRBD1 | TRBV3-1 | TGTGCCAGCAGCCCAGGGACAGCCTTTGAGACCCAGTACTTC | CASSPGTAFETQYF
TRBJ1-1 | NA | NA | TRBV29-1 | TGCAGCGTTGTTGAGTCGGGGGGGGGGACTGAAGCTTTCTTT | CSVVESGGGTEAFF
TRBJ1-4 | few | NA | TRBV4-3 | TGCGCCAGCAGCCAAGGCCGGGACGAAAAACTGTTTTTT | CASSQGRDEKLFF
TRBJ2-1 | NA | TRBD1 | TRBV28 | TGTGCCAGCATTCACTCACCGGGACAGATGGATACTGAGCAGTTCTTC | CASIHSPGQMDTEQFF
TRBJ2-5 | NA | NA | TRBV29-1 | TGCAGCGTTGGGGCAAACCGCCGAGAGACCCAGTACTTC | CSVGANRRETQYF
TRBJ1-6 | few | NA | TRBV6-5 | TGTGCCAGCAGTTACGGGCTTTCGCTCCACTTT | CASSYGLSLHF
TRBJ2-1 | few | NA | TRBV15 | TGTGCCACCAGCAGAGGACTAGGGAATGAGCAGTTCTTC | CATSRGLGNEQFF
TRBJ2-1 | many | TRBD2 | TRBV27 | TGTGCCAGCAGTTTAAACCGACTAGCGGGAGTTGAGCAGTTCTTC | CASSLNRLAGVEQFF
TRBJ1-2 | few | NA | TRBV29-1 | TGCAGCGCCCCGGGTTCGAACTATGGCTACACCTTC | CSAPGSNYGYTF
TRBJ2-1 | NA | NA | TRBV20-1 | TGCAGTGCTAGAGTCACTACGACAAGCTCCTACAATGAGCAGTTCTTC | CSARVTTTSSYNEQFF
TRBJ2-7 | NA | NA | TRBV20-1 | TGCAGTGCTAGGCCACTAGCCGAGCAGTACTTC | CSARPLAEQYF
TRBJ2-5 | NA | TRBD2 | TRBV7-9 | TGTGCCAGCAGCAAGCGGGAGAGCGGGGAGACCCAGTACTTC | CASSKRESGETQYF
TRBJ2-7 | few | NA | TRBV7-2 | TGTGCCAGCAGCCCCCGTATCGGGCCTACCTACGAGCAGTACTTC | CASSPRIGPTYEQYF
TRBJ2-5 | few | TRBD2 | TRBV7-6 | TGTGCCAGCAGCTTAAGACTAGCGGGGGCACAAGAGACCCAGTACTTC | CASSLRLAGAQETQYF
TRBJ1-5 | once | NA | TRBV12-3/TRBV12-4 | TGTGCCAGCAGCGAGGGTGGGGTGACCCAGCATTTT | CASSEGGVTQHF
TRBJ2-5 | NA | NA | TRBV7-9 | TGTGCCAGCAGCTTAGGACGGACAACCCAAGAGACCCAGTACTTC | CASSLGRTTQETQYF
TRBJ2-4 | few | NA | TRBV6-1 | TGTGCCAGCAGTGCGAAACCCCTCCTCCGCCGCGCCAAAAACATTCAGTACTTC | CASSAKPLLRRAKNIQYF
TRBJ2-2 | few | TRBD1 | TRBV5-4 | TGTGCCAGCAGCTTGGAAGGACAGGGGGCCCGGGAGCTGTTTTTT | CASSLEGQGARELFF
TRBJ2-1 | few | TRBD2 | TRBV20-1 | TGCAGTGCAGAGGGACTAGCGGTGACAAATGAGCAGTTCTTC | CSAEGLAVTNEQFF